This passage covers 19 T cell receptor beta chains from one sample sequenced in a study of long-term antiretroviral therapy in people with HIV (dated by TCRdb to between 2021 and 2024). Sequencing of the TRB variable region was done with the immunoSEQ hsTCRB v3.0 assay at survey level resolution. The clones in this table, taken by TCRdb from immuneACCESS, are in-frame only. Not every clone is retained; where verified, under half of the shortfall comes from an unresolved V gene, and the cause of the rest is unknown. A total of 15,000 to 20,000 clones appear in this sample, about four fifths of them only once. Clones ranked in the top ten supply roughly 8.6% of the sample. The specimen comprised unsorted PBMCs, sampled 0.9 years after starting antiretroviral therapy. The receptor source for this set is a man aged 18 to 29 with HIV.

This clone has only one observation. The J gene is TRBJ1-2, the V gene TRBV5-1; a possible D gene is TRBD1 (6 bases). From germline, CDR1 is SGHRS and CDR2 YFSETQ. CDR3 length: 13 amino acids. V lost 0 bases to trimming and J lost 3 bases, with 6 bases between them. This CDR3 is CASSLEGDYGYTF. The DNA for the CDR3 is TGCGCCAGCAGCTTGGAGGGGGACTATGGCTACACCTTC. Full variable domain (missing parts from reference TRBV5-1 and TRBJ1-2): KAGVTQTPRYLIKTRGQQVTLSCSPISGHRSVSWYQQTPGQGLQFLFEYFSETQRNKGNFPGRFSGRQFSNSRSEMNVSTLELGDSALYLCASSLEGDYGYTFGSGTRLTVV.

The chain combines TRBV15 with TRBJ1-5; D is unresolved. Germline V gene sequence: CDR1 LNHNV, CDR2 YYDKDF (reference sequence). The ends were cut back, 0 bases at V and 6 bases at J, with 6 bases in the middle. The CDR3 length is 13 residues. CDR3 sequence reads: CATSRDLTQPQHF. DNA of the CDR3: TGTGCCACCAGCAGAGATTTAACTCAGCCCCAGCATTTT.

V is TRBV28 and J is TRBJ2-7; 8 bases map to TRBD2. J gave up 3 bases and V 3 bases, and 7 bases lay outside the gene matches. Germline V gives CDR1 MDHEN, CDR2 SYDVKM. The length of the CDR3 is 15 residues. CDR3 in amino acids: CASSFREGKGYEQYF. The CDR3 region has the DNA TGTGCCAGCAGTTTCCGGGAGGGGAAAGGCTACGAGCAGTACTTC.

The gene calls are TRBV14 and TRBJ1-2; D remains ambiguous. Trimming stripped 5 bases from V and 4 bases from J, with 14 bases between. Germline assignment: CDR1 SGHDN and CDR2 FVKESK. This CDR3 has 14 amino acids. CDR3 region: CASSAFRTGYGYTF. CDR3 in DNA: TGTGCCAGCAGCGCATTTAGGACGGGCTATGGCTACACCTTC.

The chain couples TRBV5-4 to TRBJ1-3; no clear D gene. The germline V and J ends were trimmed by 0 bases and 0 bases, with 4 bases remaining between them. CDR1 SGHNT and CDR2 YYREEE come from the germline V gene (reference sequence). This CDR3 spans 14 amino acids. The CDR3 DNA sequence: TGTGCCAGCAGCTTGGACAGCTCTGGAAACACCATATATTTT. This encodes CASSLDSSGNTIYF.

The genes are TRBV19 and TRBJ2-1, with unresolved D. CDR3 length equals 12 residues. Germline-derived CDR1 and CDR2 are LNHDA and SQIVND (reference sequence). The CDR3 loop is CAVYGSYNEQFF. The CDR3 DNA is TGTGCTGTGTACGGCTCCTACAATGAGCAGTTCTTC.

The chain joins TRBV27 to TRBJ2-7; D possibly corresponds to TRBD1 (5 bases). The V gene's germline CDR1 is MNHEY and CDR2 SMNVEV (reference sequence). The length of the CDR3 is 14 residues. The V and J ends lost 2 bases and 5 bases respectively, with 13 bases between them. The CDR3 spells CASSLISRAHEQYF. The CDR3 DNA sequence: TGTGCCAGCAGTTTAATTTCCAGGGCGCACGAGCAGTACTTC.

The J gene is TRBJ1-6, the V gene TRBV5-1; 7 bases map to TRBD1. This CDR3 contains 15 residues. Germline lookup yields CDR1 SGHRS and CDR2 YFSETQ. Germline trimming cut 5 bases from V and 7 bases from J; bases unmatched to any gene: 9. Written as DNA, the CDR3 is TGCGCCAGCAGTCAGACAGGGTTGGGCAATTCACCCCTCCACTTT. It specifies CASSQTGLGNSPLHF.

A single count supports this clone. This chain links TRBV13 with TRBJ2-6, with no clear D. Germline loops: CDR1 PRHDT, CDR2 FYEKMQ (reference sequence). The germline V and J ends were trimmed by 5 bases and 4 bases, with 9 bases remaining between them. CDR3 length: 14 amino acids. The CDR3: CASSPSSGANVLTF. CDR3 in DNA: TGTGCCAGCAGCCCGTCATCAGGGGCCAACGTCCTGACTTTC.

The rearrangement uses TRBV19 and TRBJ1-2, with 7 nucleotides matching TRBD1. CDR3 length: 14 amino acids. V shed 7 bases, J shed 6 bases, and the junction held 11 bases outside the gene matches. Germline V gives CDR1 LNHDA, CDR2 SQIVND (reference sequence). DNA for the CDR3: TGTGCCAGTACCCAAGGGGGCCTAATACATGGCTACACCTTC. Protein: CASTQGGLIHGYTF.

The V gene is TRBV5-1, the J gene TRBJ1-2; D might be TRBD1 (5 bases). Trimming took 0 bases from V and 4 from J, leaving 7 bases between them. The CDR3 is 13 residues long. CDR1 is SGHRS, CDR2 YFSETQ, per germline. CDR3 loop: CASSLDRTYGYTF. The CDR3 nucleotides read TGCGCCAGCAGCTTGGACAGGACCTATGGCTACACCTTC.

The chain uses TRBV28 and TRBJ1-1; 8 bases align to TRBD1. Germline V gene sequence: CDR1 MDHEN, CDR2 SYDVKM. The CDR3 is made up of 14 amino acids. The trim removed 3 bases at V and 7 bases at J, leaving 7 bases unmatched. The CDR3 loop is CASSFQGAPGEAFF. In DNA, the CDR3 is TGTGCCAGCAGTTTCCAGGGGGCGCCCGGTGAAGCTTTCTTT.

The V and J genes are TRBV30 and TRBJ2-5, with 16 positions matching TRBD2. The CDR3 is 19 residues long. Germline CDR1 is GTSNPN and CDR2 is SVGIG (reference sequence). J was trimmed by 4 bases and V by 1 base; bases with no gene match: 12. Here the CDR3 DNA reads TGTGCCTGGAGTGCCCCCGCGGGGACTAGCGGGGGGGAAGCAGAGACCCAGTACTTC. Translated, it gives CAWSAPAGTSGGEAETQYF.

The sample holds a few counts of this clone. The genes are TRBV7-9 and TRBJ1-2, with D hard to call. The CDR3 length is 12 residues. Trimming took off 1 base at V and 7 bases at J, with 7 bases between the two ends. CDR1 is SEHNR, CDR2 FQNEAQ, per germline (reference sequence). The CDR3, as DNA: TGTGCCAGCAGCTTAGAGGGAGCTGGCTACACCTTC. This encodes CASSLEGAGYTF.

The gene calls are TRBV7-9 and TRBJ2-3, with D unclear. CDR1 and CDR2 (germline): SEHNR, FQNEAQ (reference sequence). Trimming removed 7 bases at V and 0 bases at J, with 8 bases between. The CDR3 totals 13 residues. CDR3 in DNA: TGTGCCAGCAACGTGCCTAGCACAGATACGCAGTATTTT. Translating it yields CASNVPSTDTQYF.

The V call is TRBV28, the J call TRBJ2-7; 10 nucleotides line up with TRBD1. CDR1 and CDR2 (germline): MDHEN, SYDVKM. The CDR3 consists of 13 residues. J gave up 7 bases and V 6 bases, and 6 bases lay outside the gene matches. CDR3 nucleotides: TGTGCCAGCAGCTCACGGGACAGGGGAGAGCAGTACGTC. Translated, it gives CASSSRDRGEQYV.

The chain couples TRBV11-2 to TRBJ1-6; D is unclear. CDR1 is SGHAT, CDR2 FQNNGV, per germline. Trimming removed 3 bases from V and 7 bases from J, with 13 bases in between. This CDR3 is 15 amino acids long. The chain's CDR3 is CASSFGVVENSPLHF. CDR3 coding DNA: TGTGCCAGCAGCTTCGGGGTGGTTGAGAATTCACCCCTCCACTTT.

The gene calls are TRBV7-6 and TRBJ1-6, with TRBD1 as a possible D gene (5 bases). The CDR3 totals 13 residues. The germline V gene has CDR1 SGHVS and CDR2 FNYEAQ. V was clipped by 3 bases and J by 7 bases, with 7 bases between them. CDR3 region: CASSFQGNSPLHF. In DNA form, the CDR3 reads TGTGCCAGCAGCTTTCAGGGCAATTCACCCCTCCACTTT. The complete variable domain, with remaining parts taken from reference TRBV7-6 and TRBJ1-6, reads GAGVSQSPRYKVTKRGQDVALRCDPISGHVSLYWYRQALGQGPEFLTYFNYEAQQDKSGLPNDRFSAERPEGSISTLTIQRTEQRDSAMYRCASSFQGNSPLHFGNGTRLTVT.

The rearrangement uses TRBV29-1 and TRBJ2-3; tentatively, D is TRBD2 (6 bases). CDR1 and CDR2 (germline): SQVTM, ANQGSEA. This CDR3 comprises 15 residues. V was clipped by 4 bases and J by 2 bases, with 16 bases between them. The CDR3 DNA follows: TGCAGCGTTGTCTTCGCTGGCGGGGTCACAGATACGCAGTATTTT. Its protein is CSVVFAGGVTDTQYF.